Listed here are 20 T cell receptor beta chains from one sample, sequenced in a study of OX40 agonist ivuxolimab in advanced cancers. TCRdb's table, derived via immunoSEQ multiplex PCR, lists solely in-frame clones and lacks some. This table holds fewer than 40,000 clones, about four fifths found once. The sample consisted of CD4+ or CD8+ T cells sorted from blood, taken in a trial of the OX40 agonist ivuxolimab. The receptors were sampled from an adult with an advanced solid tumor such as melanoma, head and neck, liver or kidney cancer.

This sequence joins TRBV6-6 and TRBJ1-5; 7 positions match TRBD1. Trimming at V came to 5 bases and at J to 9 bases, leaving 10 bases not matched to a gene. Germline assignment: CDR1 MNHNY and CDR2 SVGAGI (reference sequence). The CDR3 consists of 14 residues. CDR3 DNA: TGTGCCAGCAGTACGACAGGGACCGAATGGCCCCAGCATTTT. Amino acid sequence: CASSTTGTEWPQHF.

DNA for the CDR3: TGTGCCAGTAGTTCCCTCGGGCTAGCGGGAGGCCCCTACAATGAGCAGTTCTTC. It translates to CASSSLGLAGGPYNEQFF. The J gene is TRBJ2-1, the V gene TRBV19; 11 nucleotides line up with TRBD2. The J segment lost 2 bases and the V segment lost 5 bases, leaving 11 bases of the junction unmatched. CDR3 length: 18 amino acids. In germline, CDR1 is LNHDA, CDR2 SQIVND (reference sequence).

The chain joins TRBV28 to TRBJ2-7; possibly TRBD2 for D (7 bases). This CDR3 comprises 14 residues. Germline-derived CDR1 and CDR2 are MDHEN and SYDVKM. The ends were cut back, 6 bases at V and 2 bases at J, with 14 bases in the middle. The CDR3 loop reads CASRGAGAPYEQYF. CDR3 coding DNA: TGTGCCAGCAGGGGGGCGGGGGCCCCCTACGAGCAGTACTTC.

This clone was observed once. The CDR3 DNA reads as TGTGCCAGCAGTTTGCAGGGGAAGCAGTACTTC. It yields the protein CASSLQGKQYF. J is TRBJ2-7 and V is TRBV6-6; D might be TRBD1 (6 bases). Trimming removed 4 bases from V and 8 bases from J, with 9 bases in between. Per germline, CDR1 MNHNY and CDR2 SVGAGI (reference sequence). The CDR3 runs 11 residues.

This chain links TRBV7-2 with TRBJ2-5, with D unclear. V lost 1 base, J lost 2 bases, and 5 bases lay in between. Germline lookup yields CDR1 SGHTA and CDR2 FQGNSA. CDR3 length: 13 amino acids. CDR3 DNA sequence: TGTGCCAGCAGCTTAGGCGAGCAAGAGACCCAGTACTTC. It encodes CASSLGEQETQYF.

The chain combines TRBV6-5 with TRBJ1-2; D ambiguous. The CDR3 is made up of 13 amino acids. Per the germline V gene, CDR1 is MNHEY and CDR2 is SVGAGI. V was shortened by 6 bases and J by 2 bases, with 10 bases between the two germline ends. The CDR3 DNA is TGTGCCAGCAGCGGCGGGAAGAACTATGGCTACACCTTC. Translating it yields CASSGGKNYGYTF.

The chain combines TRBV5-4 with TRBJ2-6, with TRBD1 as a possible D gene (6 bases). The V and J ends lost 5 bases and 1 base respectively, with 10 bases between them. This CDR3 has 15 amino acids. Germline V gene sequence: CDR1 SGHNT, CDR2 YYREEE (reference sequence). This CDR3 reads CASRLQGSGANVLTF. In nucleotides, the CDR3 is TGTGCCAGCAGACTACAGGGATCTGGGGCCAACGTCCTGACTTTC. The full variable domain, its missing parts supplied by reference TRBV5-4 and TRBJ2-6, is ETGVTQSPTHLIKTRGQQVTLRCSSQSGHNTVSWYQQALGQGPQFIFQYYREEENGRGNFPPRFSGLQFPNYSSELNVNALELDDSALYLCASRLQGSGANVLTFGAGSRLTVL.

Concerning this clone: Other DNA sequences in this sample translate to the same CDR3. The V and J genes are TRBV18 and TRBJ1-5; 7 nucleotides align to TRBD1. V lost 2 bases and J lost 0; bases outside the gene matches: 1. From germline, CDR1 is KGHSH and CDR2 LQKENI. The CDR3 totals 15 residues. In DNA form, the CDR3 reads TGTGCCAGCTCACCAGACAGGGTTAGCAATCAGCCCCAGCATTTT. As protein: CASSPDRVSNQPQHF.

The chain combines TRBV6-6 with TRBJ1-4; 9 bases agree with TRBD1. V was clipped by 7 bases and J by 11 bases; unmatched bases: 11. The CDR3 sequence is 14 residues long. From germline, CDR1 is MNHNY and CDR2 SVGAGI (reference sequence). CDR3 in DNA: TGTGCCAGCAATCCGGGACAGGGACTTGAGAAACTGTTTTTT. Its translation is CASNPGQGLEKLFF.

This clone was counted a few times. The CDR3 region is CASSSSLNEQYF. CDR3 nucleotides: TGTGCCAGCAGCTCCAGTCTGAACGAGCAGTACTTC. The chain is built from TRBV5-6 and TRBJ2-7; D unclear. The CDR3 sequence is 12 residues long. V was trimmed by 3 bases and J by 5 bases, leaving 9 bases between them. The germline V gene has CDR1 SGHDT and CDR2 YYEEEE.

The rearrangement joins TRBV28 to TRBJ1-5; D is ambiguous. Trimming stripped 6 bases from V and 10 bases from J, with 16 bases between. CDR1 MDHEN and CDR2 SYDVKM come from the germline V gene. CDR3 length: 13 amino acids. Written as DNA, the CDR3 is TGTGCCAGCAGCCTCGACGAAACACGTCCCCAGCATTTT. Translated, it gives CASSLDETRPQHF.

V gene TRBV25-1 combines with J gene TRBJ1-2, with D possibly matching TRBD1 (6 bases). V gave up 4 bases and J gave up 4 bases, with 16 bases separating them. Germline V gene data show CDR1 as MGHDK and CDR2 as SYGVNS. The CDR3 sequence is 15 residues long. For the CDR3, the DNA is TGTGCCAGCAGTGCCCCAGGGGCGAGGCGCTATGGCTACACCTTC. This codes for CASSAPGARRYGYTF.

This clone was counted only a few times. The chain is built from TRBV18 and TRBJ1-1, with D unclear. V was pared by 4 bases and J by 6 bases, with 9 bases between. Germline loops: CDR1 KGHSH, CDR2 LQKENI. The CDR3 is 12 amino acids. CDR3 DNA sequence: TGTGCCAGCTCACTCAAGGGCGCTGAAGCTTTCTTT. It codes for CASSLKGAEAFF.

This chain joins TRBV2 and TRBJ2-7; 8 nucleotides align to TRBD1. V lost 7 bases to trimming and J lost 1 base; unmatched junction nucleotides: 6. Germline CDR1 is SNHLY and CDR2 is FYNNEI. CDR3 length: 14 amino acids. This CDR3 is CASNLRTGSYEQYF. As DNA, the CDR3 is TGTGCCAGCAACCTCAGGACAGGGTCCTACGAGCAGTACTTC.

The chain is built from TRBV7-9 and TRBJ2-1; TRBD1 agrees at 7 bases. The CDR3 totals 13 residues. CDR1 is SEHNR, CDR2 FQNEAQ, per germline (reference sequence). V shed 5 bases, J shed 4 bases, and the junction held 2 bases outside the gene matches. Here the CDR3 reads CASSVGQYNEQFF. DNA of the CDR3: TGTGCCAGCAGCGTGGGACAGTACAATGAGCAGTTCTTC.

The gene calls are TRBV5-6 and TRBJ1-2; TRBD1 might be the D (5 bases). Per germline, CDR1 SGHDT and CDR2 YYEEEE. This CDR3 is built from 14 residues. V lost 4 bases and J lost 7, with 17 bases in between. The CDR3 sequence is CASSRQSGRGGYTF. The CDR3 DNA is TGTGCCAGCAGCCGACAGAGCGGCCGAGGTGGCTACACCTTC.

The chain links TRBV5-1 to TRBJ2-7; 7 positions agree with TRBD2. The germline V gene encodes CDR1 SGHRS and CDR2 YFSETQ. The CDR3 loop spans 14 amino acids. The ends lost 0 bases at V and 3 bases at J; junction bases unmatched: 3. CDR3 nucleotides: TGCGCCAGCAGCTTGGAAGCGGGGAGCTACGAGCAGTACTTC. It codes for CASSLEAGSYEQYF.

This CDR3 is CASTLQGGLGTQYF. In DNA form, the CDR3 reads TGTGCCAGCACCCTGCAGGGTGGGTTAGGTACGCAGTATTTT. This chain links TRBV5-8 with TRBJ2-3; TRBD1 might be the D (5 bases). V gave up 6 bases and J gave up 8 bases, with 19 bases separating them. The CDR3 is made up of 14 amino acids. Germline CDR1 reads SGHTS; CDR2 reads YDEGEE. The whole variable domain, remainder taken from reference TRBV5-8 and TRBJ2-3, is EAGVTQSPTHLIKTRGQQATLRCSPISGHTSVYWYQQALGLGLQFLLWYDEGEERNRGNFPPRFSGRQFPNYSSELNVNALELEDSALYLCASTLQGGLGTQYFGPGTRLTVL.

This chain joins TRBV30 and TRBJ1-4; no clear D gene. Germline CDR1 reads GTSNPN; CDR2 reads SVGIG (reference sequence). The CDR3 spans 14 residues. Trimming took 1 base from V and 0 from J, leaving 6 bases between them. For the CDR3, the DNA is TGTGCCTGGAGTGGGATCGCAACTAATGAAAAACTGTTTTTT. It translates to CAWSGIATNEKLFF.

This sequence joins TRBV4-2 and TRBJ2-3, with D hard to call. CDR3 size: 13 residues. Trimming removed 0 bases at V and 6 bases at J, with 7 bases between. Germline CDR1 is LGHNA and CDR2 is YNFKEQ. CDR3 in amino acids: CASSQEVADTQYF. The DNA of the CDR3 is TGTGCCAGCAGCCAAGAGGTGGCCGATACGCAGTATTTT.